One sample yielded the 13 T cell receptor beta chains listed below, sequenced in a study of monozygotic twins with inflammatory bowel disease. TCRdb derives one entry per CDR3 protein from the 5' RACE reads, leaving out DNA. This sample's table reports about 300,000 distinct CDR3 sequences. The sequencing input was blood. These receptors came from a human donor with ulcerative colitis or Crohn's disease, or a healthy co-twin of an affected twin (not recorded which).

This chain joins TRBV12-3 or TRBV12-4 and TRBJ2-4; without DNA, the TCRdb call of TRBD2 cannot be checked. The CDR3 consists of 18 residues. The CDR3 region is CASSSTSGRALGKNIQYF.

This rearrangement joins TRBV6-5 to TRBJ2-5; checking the TCRdb D call of TRBD1 is not possible without DNA. Germline-derived CDR1 and CDR2 are MNHEY and SVGAGI. CDR3 length equals 12 residues. The CDR3 protein is CASGDRRRNQYF.

The chain couples TRBV12-3 or TRBV12-4 to TRBJ1-1; TCRdb outputs TRBD1, but without DNA this stays unchecked. The CDR3 contains 16 residues. The CDR3 reads CASSQDRGYVDTEAFF.

The chain combines TRBV5-6 with TRBJ1-2. There are 16 residues in the CDR3. Germline V gene data show CDR1 as SGHDT and CDR2 as YYEEEE. The CDR3: CASSLLGFTPNYGYTF.

The gene calls are TRBV2 and TRBJ2-1; without DNA, the TCRdb call of TRBD2 cannot be checked. The germline V gene has CDR1 SNHLY and CDR2 FYNNEI. The CDR3 spans 13 residues. CDR3 sequence: CASLGGGNDEQLF. Full variable domain (missing parts from reference TRBV2 and TRBJ2-1): EPEVTQTPSHQVTQMGQEVILRCVPISNHLYFYWYRQILGQKVEFLVSFYNNEISEKSEIFDDQFSVERPDGSNFTLKIRSTKLEDSAMYFCASLGGGNDEQLFGPGTRLTVL.

The chain recombines TRBV20-1 with TRBJ1-1. Germline values: CDR1 DFQATT, CDR2 SNEGSKA (reference sequence). The CDR3 has 14 amino acids. This CDR3 is CSAKSGKANTEAFF.

This sequence joins TRBV30 and TRBJ1-5; no DNA is available, so the TRBD1 call from TCRdb remains unchecked. The CDR3 covers 15 residues. The germline V gene has CDR1 GTSNPN and CDR2 SVGIG (reference sequence). CDR3 residues: CAWSVWDSINQPQHF.

The chain is built from TRBV6-1 and TRBJ1-5. The CDR3 is 16 residues long. Germline-derived CDR1 and CDR2 are MNHNS and SASEGT. CDR3 residues: CASRSITGYSNQPQHF.

V is TRBV28 and J is TRBJ2-4; TCRdb gives TRBD1 as the D gene, but with no DNA this cannot be confirmed. The germline gives CDR1 MDHEN, CDR2 SYDVKM. The CDR3 covers 14 residues. CDR3 sequence reads: CASTRSPGENIQYF.

V usage is TRBV10-2 and J usage is TRBJ1-5. The CDR3 totals 15 residues. Germline V gives CDR1 WSHSY, CDR2 SAAADI. CDR3 sequence: CASSESGGGGQPQHF.

CDR3: CASIPGQGYYNEQFF. The genes are TRBV12-3 or TRBV12-4 and TRBJ2-1; the TCRdb D gene call, TRBD1, has no DNA to confirm it. The CDR3 is 15 residues long.

The gene calls are TRBV7-2 and TRBJ2-1; there is no DNA to check the TCRdb D call of TRBD2. CDR1 SGHTA and CDR2 FQGNSA come from the germline V gene. The CDR3 runs to 17 residues. This chain's CDR3 is CASSPQLAGNKAGEQFF.

V gene TRBV12-3 or TRBV12-4 combines with J gene TRBJ2-2; no DNA is available, so the TRBD1 call from TCRdb remains unchecked. This CDR3 has 15 amino acids. The CDR3: CASSPRQGLTGELFF.